The present T cell receptor beta chain was sequenced within a study of blood T cell repertoires in COVID-19. Study context: COVID-19 samples from acute and convalescent phases originated in the United States, Italy and Spain. Sources were T cells, B-cell-depleted T cells, or PBMCs; the material itself was cDNA or gDNA.

In its sample, this clone was seen a few times. The CDR3 consists of 16 residues. Germline V gene lookup returns CDR1 SGDLS and CDR2 YYNGEE. The V end lost 3 bases, the J end lost 3 bases, and 17 bases lay between the germline ends. Original processing methods: It was from reference gene primer amplification that nucleated cell counts were estimated. The protocol was immunoSEQ multiplex PCR, while the TCRdb copy is restricted to in-frame clones and leaves out a portion. Clone size and the V and J calls come from that table; the DNA yielded D and trimming. The sample holds approximately 250,000 clones, about 89% seen once.

The clonotype was recovered from a man aged 35 to 55 with active or convalescent COVID-19. Sequencing was performed on peripheral blood. The chain joins TRBV9 to TRBJ2-3, with TRBD1 as a possible D gene (6 bases). In DNA, the CDR3 is TGTGCCAGCAGCGGCCAACAGGGAGTGGAGACAGATACGCAGTATTTT. Its protein is CASSGQQGVETDTQYF.